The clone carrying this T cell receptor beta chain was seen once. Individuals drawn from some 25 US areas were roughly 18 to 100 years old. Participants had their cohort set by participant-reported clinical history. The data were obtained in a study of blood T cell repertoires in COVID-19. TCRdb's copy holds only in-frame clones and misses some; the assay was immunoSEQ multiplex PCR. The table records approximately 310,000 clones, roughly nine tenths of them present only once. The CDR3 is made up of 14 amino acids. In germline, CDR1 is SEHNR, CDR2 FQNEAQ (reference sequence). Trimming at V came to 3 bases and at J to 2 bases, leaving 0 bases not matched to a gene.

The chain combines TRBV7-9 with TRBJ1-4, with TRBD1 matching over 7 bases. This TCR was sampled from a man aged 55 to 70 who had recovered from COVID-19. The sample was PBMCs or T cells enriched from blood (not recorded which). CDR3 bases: TGTGCCAGCAGCTTGGACAGGACTAATGAAAAACTGTTTTTT. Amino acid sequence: CASSLDRTNEKLFF. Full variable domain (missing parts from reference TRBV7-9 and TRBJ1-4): DTGVSQNPRHKITKRGQNVTFRCDPISEHNRLYWYRQTLGQGPEFLTYFQNEAQLEKSRLLSDRFSAERPKGSFSTLEIQRTEQGDSAMYLCASSLDRTNEKLFFGSGTQLSVL.